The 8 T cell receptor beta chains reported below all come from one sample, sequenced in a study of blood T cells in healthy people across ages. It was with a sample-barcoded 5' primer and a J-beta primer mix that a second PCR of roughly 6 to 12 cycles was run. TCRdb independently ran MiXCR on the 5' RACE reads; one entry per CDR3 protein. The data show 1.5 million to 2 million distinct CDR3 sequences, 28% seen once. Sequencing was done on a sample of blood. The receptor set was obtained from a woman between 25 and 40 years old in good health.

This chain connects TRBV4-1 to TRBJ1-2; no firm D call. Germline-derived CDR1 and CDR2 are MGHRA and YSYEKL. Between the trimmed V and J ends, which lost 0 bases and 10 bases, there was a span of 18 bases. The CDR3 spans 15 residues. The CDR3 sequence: CASSQDEASSNDYTF. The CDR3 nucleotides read TGCGCCAGCAGCCAAGATGAGGCCAGCTCAAATGACTACACCTTC.

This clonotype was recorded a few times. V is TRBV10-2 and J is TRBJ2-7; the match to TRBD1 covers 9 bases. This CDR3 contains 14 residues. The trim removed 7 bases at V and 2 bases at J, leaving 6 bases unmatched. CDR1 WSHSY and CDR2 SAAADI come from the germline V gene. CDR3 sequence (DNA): TGCGCCAGCATTCACCGGGACAGGGCCTACGAGCAGTACTTC. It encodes CASIHRDRAYEQYF.

The CDR3, as DNA: TGCGCCAGCAGCCAAGAAGTCCCCGGACTAGCGGGGGTTAGTGAGCAGTTCTTC. Its protein is CASSQEVPGLAGVSEQFF. The gene calls are TRBV4-1 and TRBJ2-1, with 13 bases that match TRBD2. Germline loops: CDR1 MGHRA, CDR2 YSYEKL. The CDR3 extends over 18 amino acids. V shed 0 bases and J 9 bases; nucleotides not matched to a gene: 11.

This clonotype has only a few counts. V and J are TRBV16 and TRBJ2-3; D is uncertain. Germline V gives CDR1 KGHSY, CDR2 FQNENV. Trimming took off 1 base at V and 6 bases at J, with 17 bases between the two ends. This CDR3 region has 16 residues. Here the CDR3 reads CASSQWAGGSTDTQYF. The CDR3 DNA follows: TGTGCCAGCAGCCAATGGGCTGGTGGTTCTACGGATACGCAGTATTTT.

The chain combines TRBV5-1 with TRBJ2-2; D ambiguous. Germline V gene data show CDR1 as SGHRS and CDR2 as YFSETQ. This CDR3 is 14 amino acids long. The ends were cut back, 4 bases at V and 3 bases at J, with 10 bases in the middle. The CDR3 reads CASSRYQDTGELFF. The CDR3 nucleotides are TGCGCCAGCAGCCGCTACCAAGACACCGGGGAGCTGTTTTTT.

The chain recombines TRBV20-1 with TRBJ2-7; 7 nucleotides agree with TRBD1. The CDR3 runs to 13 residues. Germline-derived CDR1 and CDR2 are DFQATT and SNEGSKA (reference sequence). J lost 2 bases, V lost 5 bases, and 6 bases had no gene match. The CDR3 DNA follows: TGCAGTGCTTTACAGGGGCGCGCCTACGAGCAGTACTTC. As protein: CSALQGRAYEQYF.

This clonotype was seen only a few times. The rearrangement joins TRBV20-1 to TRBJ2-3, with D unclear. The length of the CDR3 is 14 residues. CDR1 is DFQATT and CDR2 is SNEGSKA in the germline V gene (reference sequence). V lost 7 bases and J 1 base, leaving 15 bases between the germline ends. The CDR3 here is CSVSSGGRTDTQYF. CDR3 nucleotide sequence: TGCAGTGTCTCCAGTGGCGGCCGCACAGATACGCAGTATTTT.

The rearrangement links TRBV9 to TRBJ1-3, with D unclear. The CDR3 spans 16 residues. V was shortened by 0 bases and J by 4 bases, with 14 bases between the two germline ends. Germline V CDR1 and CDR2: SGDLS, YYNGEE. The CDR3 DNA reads TGTGCCAGCAGCGTAGGGACGAGAGGACCCGGAAACACCATATATTTT. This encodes CASSVGTRGPGNTIYF. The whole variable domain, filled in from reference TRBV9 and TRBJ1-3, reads DSGVTQTPKHLITATGQRVTLRCSPRSGDLSVYWYQQSLDQGLQFLIQYYNGEERAKGNILERFSAQQFPDLHSELNLSSLELGDSALYFCASSVGTRGPGNTIYFGEGSWLTVV.